A single sample is the source of the 28 T cell receptor beta chains below, sequenced in a study of T-cell memory formation after mild COVID-19. TCRdb recomputed calls from the 5' RACE reads with MiXCR, one row per CDR3 protein. The sample yields approximately 150,000 distinct CDR3 sequences, 13% to 15% seen once. Sequencing used PBMCs or a T cell subset sorted from them (not recorded which). These receptor sequences come from an adult woman who had mild COVID-19 (a few samples of this study predate the infection). Cell type and time point are not known.

This clonotype has ten or more counts. V gene TRBV7-6 combines with J gene TRBJ2-7; 7 bases align to TRBD1. V lost 5 bases, J lost 1 base, and 8 bases stayed unmatched. The CDR3 runs to 15 residues. Germline values: CDR1 SGHVS, CDR2 FNYEAQ. CDR3 sequence reads: CASSRETGNSYEQYF. The CDR3 DNA reads as TGTGCCAGCAGCCGCGAGACAGGGAATTCCTACGAGCAGTACTTC.

This clonotype was seen only a few times. Here the CDR3 DNA reads TGCAGCGCCGAAGGGACTAGCGGGAGGTCCACAGATACGCAGTATTTT. It translates to CSAEGTSGRSTDTQYF. The V gene is TRBV29-1, the J gene TRBJ2-3; 15 bases line up with TRBD2. The ends lost 7 bases at V and 2 bases at J; junction bases unmatched: 7. The germline V gene has CDR1 SQVTM and CDR2 ANQGSEA. This CDR3 spans 16 amino acids.

This clonotype showed up just a few times. The chain combines TRBV7-2 with TRBJ1-6, with a possible D match to TRBD1 (5 bases). V was trimmed by 2 bases and J by 8 bases, leaving 10 bases between them. This CDR3 spans 14 amino acids. Germline CDR1 and CDR2: SGHTA and FQGNSA. The CDR3 nucleotides read TGTGCCAGCAGCTTATACAGGTCGGATTCACCCCTCCACTTT. Encoded protein: CASSLYRSDSPLHF. Drawing the rest from reference TRBV7-2 and TRBJ1-6, the complete variable domain is GAGVSQSPSNKVTEKGKDVELRCDPISGHTALYWYRQSLGQGLEFLIYFQGNSAPDKSGLPSDRFSAERTGGSVSTLTIQRTQQEDSAVYLCASSLYRSDSPLHFGNGTRLTVT.

This clonotype showed up just a few times. The V and J genes are TRBV7-6 and TRBJ2-3; D is possibly TRBD2 (5 bases). Germline CDR1 is SGHVS and CDR2 is FNYEAQ. V shed 10 bases and J shed 4 bases, with 15 bases lying between them. CDR3 length: 13 amino acids. CDR3 sequence reads: CATKRSLADTQYF. The DNA of the CDR3 is TGTGCCACCAAGCGGAGTTTAGCAGATACGCAGTATTTT.

There are a few counts of this clonotype. The J gene is TRBJ2-2, the V gene TRBV12-3 or TRBV12-4; D is uncertain. The CDR3 covers 12 residues. V was shortened by 4 bases and J by 6 bases, with 6 bases between the two germline ends. This chain's CDR3 is CASSSEAGELFF. The CDR3 DNA is TGTGCCAGCAGTTCCGAGGCCGGGGAGCTGTTTTTT.

This clonotype was seen at least ten times. The genes are TRBV5-1 and TRBJ2-7; D might be TRBD2 (6 bases). The CDR3 runs 15 residues. V lost 4 bases to trimming and J lost 3 bases, with 17 bases between them. CDR1 and CDR2 from the germline V gene are SGHRS and YFSETQ. CDR3 in DNA: TGCGCCAGCAGCCCAACCCATGGGGAGGTCTACGAGCAGTACTTC. It yields the protein CASSPTHGEVYEQYF.

This clonotype was seen only a few times. The genes are TRBV7-2 and TRBJ2-7, with D perhaps TRBD1 or TRBD2 (6 bases each). The V end was cut by 0 bases, the J end by 4 bases, with 16 bases between. This CDR3 spans 16 amino acids. CDR1 and CDR2 from the germline V gene are SGHTA and FQGNSA. CDR3 in amino acids: CASSLAGLGGGYEQYF. The CDR3 region has the DNA TGTGCCAGCAGCTTAGCGGGTTTGGGGGGCGGATACGAGCAGTACTTC.

There are a few counts of this clonotype. This chain links TRBV5-5 with TRBJ2-7, with D unclear. Germline CDR1 is SGHKS and CDR2 is YYEKEE (reference sequence). The CDR3 runs to 15 residues. Deletions cut 1 base from V and 5 bases from J, with 16 bases between. The CDR3 DNA reads as TGTGCCAGCAGCTTGATTGGCAACCCTCGGGACGAGCAGTACTTC. It yields the protein CASSLIGNPRDEQYF.

The V gene is TRBV5-1, the J gene TRBJ2-7; TRBD2 matches 7 bases. Germline V lookup: CDR1 SGHRS, CDR2 YFSETQ. The trim removed 0 bases at V and 3 bases at J, leaving 3 bases unmatched. The CDR3 is 14 residues long. CDR3 region: CASSLEGGYYEQYF. The CDR3 DNA reads TGCGCCAGCAGCTTGGAGGGAGGGTACTACGAGCAGTACTTC.

This clonotype was seen only a few times. Here the CDR3 DNA reads TGTGCCAGCAGCCGACCGGGGGAACCGGGTGAGCAGTTCTTC. Its protein product is CASSRPGEPGEQFF. The rearrangement joins TRBV4-2 to TRBJ2-1; weak D call: TRBD2 (6 bases). V lost 4 bases, J lost 9 bases, and 16 bases lay in between. CDR1 LGHNA and CDR2 YNFKEQ come from the germline V gene. The length of the CDR3 is 14 residues.

This clonotype has more than one count but fewer than ten. The rearrangement uses TRBV7-2 and TRBJ2-7; a possible D gene is TRBD1 (6 bases). Germline V gives CDR1 SGHTA, CDR2 FQGNSA. Trimming left V 8 bases short and J 2 bases short, with 19 bases between. The CDR3 has 15 residues. The CDR3 loop reads CASHQLPGHPYEQYF. For the CDR3, the DNA is TGTGCCAGCCACCAGTTACCGGGACACCCCTACGAGCAGTACTTC.

The rearrangement uses TRBV27 and TRBJ2-1; TRBD1 agrees at 10 bases. This CDR3 is built from 15 residues. Germline V lookup: CDR1 MNHEY, CDR2 SMNVEV (reference sequence). J gave up 5 bases and V 8 bases, and 9 bases lay outside the gene matches. The CDR3 is CASAPGTGANNEQFF. CDR3 bases: TGTGCCAGCGCCCCCGGGACAGGGGCGAACAATGAGCAGTTCTTC.

This chain joins TRBV19 and TRBJ1-2, with D possibly TRBD1 on 5 matching bases. CDR3 size: 14 residues. Germline assignment: CDR1 LNHDA and CDR2 SQIVND (reference sequence). V dropped 6 bases and J dropped 6 bases, with 17 bases sitting between them. As DNA, the CDR3 is TGTGCCAGTAGCCCCGCCGCGGGGGTCCATGGCTACACCTTC. Protein sequence: CASSPAAGVHGYTF.

V usage is TRBV11-2 and J usage is TRBJ1-2, with D uncertain. Deletions cut 2 bases from V and 4 bases from J, with 11 bases between. The CDR3 spans 14 residues. Germline CDR1 reads SGHAT; CDR2 reads FQNNGV. The CDR3 sequence: CASSLLPLAYGYTF. DNA of the CDR3: TGTGCCAGCAGCTTACTCCCCCTGGCCTATGGCTACACCTTC.

The CDR3 loop reads CATRGTEAFF. Written as DNA, the CDR3 is TGTGCCACCCGGGGAACTGAAGCTTTCTTT. V gene TRBV7-9 combines with J gene TRBJ1-1; D remains ambiguous. The V gene lost 10 bases and the J gene lost 5 bases, with 8 bases spanning the gap. Per the germline V gene, CDR1 is SEHNR and CDR2 is FQNEAQ (reference sequence). This CDR3 spans 10 amino acids.

The gene calls are TRBV12-3 or TRBV12-4 and TRBJ2-7; D assignment may be TRBD1 or TRBD2 (6 bases each). V lost 7 bases and J 6 bases, leaving 19 bases between the germline ends. This CDR3 is 14 amino acids long. CDR3 amino acids: CASIHRWGAGEQYF. The CDR3 DNA follows: TGTGCCAGCATCCATAGATGGGGGGCCGGCGAGCAGTACTTC.

This clonotype was picked up a small number of times. This rearrangement joins TRBV28 to TRBJ2-7; the D call may be TRBD1 or TRBD2 (5 bases each). Germline V lookup: CDR1 MDHEN, CDR2 SYDVKM. This CDR3 contains 13 residues. The V and J ends lost 6 bases and 0 bases respectively, with 9 bases between them. This CDR3 reads CASRGTASYEQYF. DNA for the CDR3: TGTGCCAGCAGAGGGACGGCCTCCTACGAGCAGTACTTC.

This clonotype turned up a few times. The chain carries TRBV6-5 and TRBJ2-1; tentative D call: TRBD1 (5 bases). This CDR3 has 15 amino acids. V lost 0 bases, J lost 7 bases, and 13 bases lay in between. Germline CDR1 MNHEY, CDR2 SVGAGI. DNA for the CDR3: TGTGCCAGCAGTTACTCTATGGCAGGGTGGAATGAGCAGTTCTTC. This gives the protein CASSYSMAGWNEQFF.

In its sample, this clonotype was seen many times. V and J are TRBV18 and TRBJ2-1; D possibly corresponds to TRBD2 (6 bases). Germline V gene data show CDR1 as KGHSH and CDR2 as LQKENI. Deletions cut 0 bases from V and 9 bases from J, with 18 bases between. The CDR3 loop spans 16 amino acids. The CDR3 loop reads CASSPPGNSGVAEQFF. CDR3 in DNA: TGTGCCAGCTCACCACCCGGTAACTCGGGGGTGGCTGAGCAGTTCTTC.

The chain carries TRBV20-1 and TRBJ2-5; 11 bases line up with TRBD1. Germline V gives CDR1 DFQATT, CDR2 SNEGSKA (reference sequence). The CDR3 totals 16 residues. V trimming: 1 base; J trimming: 4 bases; junction bases outside the gene matches: 8. The CDR3 is CSARGGQGAVGETQYF. DNA of the CDR3: TGCAGTGCTAGAGGTGGACAGGGGGCTGTCGGAGAGACCCAGTACTTC.

The J gene is TRBJ2-4, the V gene TRBV24-1, with D unresolved. Germline V CDR1 and CDR2: KGHDR, SFDVKD. Deletions cut 5 bases from V and 10 bases from J, with 14 bases between. The CDR3 sequence is 13 residues long. This CDR3 reads CATSGRIGEIQYF. The CDR3 nucleotides read TGTGCCACCAGTGGAAGGATTGGAGAGATTCAGTACTTC.

The table lists this clonotype with a few counts. The V call is TRBV5-1, the J call TRBJ1-2; D not certain. V lost 2 bases, J lost 6 bases, and 20 bases lay in between. CDR3 length equals 16 residues. Germline V lookup: CDR1 SGHRS, CDR2 YFSETQ. The CDR3 bases are TGCGCCAGCAGCTTTGGAAATCTCGACGGGTGGGATGGCTACACCTTC. Translating it yields CASSFGNLDGWDGYTF.

This clonotype was counted between two and nine times. The gene calls are TRBV7-2 and TRBJ2-7, with 8 bases identical to TRBD1. Germline trimming cut 4 bases from V and 6 bases from J; bases unmatched to any gene: 20. Germline V gene data show CDR1 as SGHTA and CDR2 as FQGNSA. CDR3 length: 18 residues. CDR3 protein: CASSSPLLGQGARSEQYF. The CDR3 DNA sequence: TGTGCCAGCAGCTCCCCACTTCTAGGGCAGGGGGCTCGGTCCGAGCAGTACTTC.

There are many counts of this clonotype. CDR3 protein: CASSPRQGYYNEQFF. The CDR3 DNA reads as TGTGCCAGCAGCCCCCGACAGGGTTATTACAATGAGCAGTTCTTC. This chain joins TRBV7-2 and TRBJ2-1, with TRBD1 identical over 7 bases. From germline, CDR1 is SGHTA and CDR2 FQGNSA. This CDR3 region has 15 residues. J was trimmed by 4 bases and V by 5 bases; bases with no gene match: 8.

This clonotype has a handful of counts. The CDR3 sequence: CASSLVSGGETQYF. The CDR3 DNA reads TGTGCCAGCAGTTTAGTCTCTGGGGGGGAGACCCAGTACTTC. This chain links TRBV12-3 or TRBV12-4 with TRBJ2-5; D is perhaps TRBD2 (6 bases). CDR3 length: 14 residues. V gave up 1 base and J gave up 5 bases, with 11 bases separating them.

This chain's CDR3 is CASSARHGAYNEQFF. DNA for the CDR3: TGTGCCAGCAGCGCTAGACATGGAGCCTACAATGAGCAGTTCTTC. This chain links TRBV9 with TRBJ2-1; D gene uncertain. With 3 bases removed from V and 2 bases from J, the gap between germline ends came to 12 bases. The germline V gene encodes CDR1 SGDLS and CDR2 YYNGEE. The length of the CDR3 is 15 residues.

This clonotype was found once. The chain is built from TRBV12-3 or TRBV12-4 and TRBJ1-6, with D possibly being TRBD1 (5 bases). V lost 6 bases to trimming and J lost 9 bases, with 12 bases between them. The CDR3 spans 13 residues. The CDR3: CASRPQTVSPLHF. The CDR3, as DNA: TGTGCCAGCAGACCCCAGACAGTTTCACCCCTCCACTTT.

CDR3 DNA: TGTGCCAGTAGTACACGCGCGGGACAGGGAAATTCCTACGAGCAGTACTTC. Encoded protein: CASSTRAGQGNSYEQYF. The chain links TRBV19 to TRBJ2-7; 9 bases are shared with TRBD1. Per germline, CDR1 LNHDA and CDR2 SQIVND (reference sequence). The CDR3 consists of 17 residues. The trim removed 4 bases at V and 1 base at J, leaving 11 bases unmatched.